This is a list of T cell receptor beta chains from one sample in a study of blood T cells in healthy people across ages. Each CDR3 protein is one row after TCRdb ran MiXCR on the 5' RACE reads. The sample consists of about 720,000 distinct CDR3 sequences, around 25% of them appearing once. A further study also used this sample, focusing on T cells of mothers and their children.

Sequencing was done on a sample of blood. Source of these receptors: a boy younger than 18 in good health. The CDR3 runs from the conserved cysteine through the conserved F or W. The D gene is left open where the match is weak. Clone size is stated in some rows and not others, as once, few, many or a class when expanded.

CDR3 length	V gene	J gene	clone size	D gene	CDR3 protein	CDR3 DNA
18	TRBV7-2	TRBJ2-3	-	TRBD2	CASSLASLAGGQGDTQYF	TGTGCCAGCAGCTTAGCCTCACTAGCGGGGGGGCAGGGAGATACGCAGTATTTT
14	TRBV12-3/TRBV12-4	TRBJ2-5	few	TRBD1	CASREDREWETQYF	TGTGCCAGCAGGGAGGACAGGGAGTGGGAGACCCAGTACTTC
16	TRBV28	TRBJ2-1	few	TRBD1	CASSRTGFAGYNEQFF	TGTGCCAGCAGTCGGACAGGGTTTGCCGGCTACAATGAGCAGTTCTTC
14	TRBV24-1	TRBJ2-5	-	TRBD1	CATSDPQTGETQYF	TGTGCCACCAGTGATCCGCAGACAGGGGAGACCCAGTACTTC
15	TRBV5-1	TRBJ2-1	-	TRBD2	CASSPTGGPYNEQFF	TGTGCCAGCAGCCCCACGGGGGGGCCCTACAATGAGCAGTTCTTC
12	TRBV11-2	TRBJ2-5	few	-	CASRSVQETQYF	TGTGCCAGCAGGTCTGTTCAAGAGACCCAGTACTTC
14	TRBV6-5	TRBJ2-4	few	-	CASSWDPFKNIQYF	TGTGCCAGCAGTTGGGACCCATTCAAAAACATTCAGTACTTC
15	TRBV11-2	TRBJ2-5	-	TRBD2	CASSPIASGQETQYF	TGTGCCAGCAGCCCTATTGCTAGCGGTCAAGAGACCCAGTACTTC
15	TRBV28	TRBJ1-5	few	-	CASDPTGTIRQPQHF	TGTGCCAGCGATCCTACCGGGACGATCCGTCAGCCCCAGCATTTT
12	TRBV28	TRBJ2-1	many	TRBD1	CASMTGLREQFF	TGTGCCAGCATGACAGGGTTGAGAGAGCAGTTCTTC
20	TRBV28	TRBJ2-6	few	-	CASSSNRVAGGNSGANVLAF	-
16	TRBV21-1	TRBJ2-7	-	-	CASSKMRKLSFYEQYF	TGTGCCAGCAGCAAAATGCGGAAGTTGAGCTTTTACGAGCAGTACTTC
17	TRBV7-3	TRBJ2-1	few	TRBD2	CASSSRPGGTTNNEQFF	TGTGCCAGCAGCTCCCGGCCGGGCGGGACTACGAACAATGAGCAGTTCTTC
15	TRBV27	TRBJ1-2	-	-	CASSPTRQSPYGYTF	TGTGCCAGCAGTCCAACACGACAGAGTCCCTATGGCTACACCTTC
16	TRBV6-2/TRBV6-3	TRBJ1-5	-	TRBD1	CASSYSTGNSNQPQHF	TGTGCCAGCAGTTACTCGACAGGGAATAGCAATCAGCCCCAGCATTTT
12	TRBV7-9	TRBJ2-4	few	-	CASSLGQGSKYF	TGTGCCAGCAGCTTAGGTCAGGGAAGCAAGTACTTC
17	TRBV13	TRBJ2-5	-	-	CASSSCSRSRLQETQYF	TGTGCCAGCAGCTCGTGCTCCAGGTCGAGGCTCCAAGAGACCCAGTACTTC
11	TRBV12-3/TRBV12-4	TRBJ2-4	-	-	CASSHKNIQYF	TGTGCCAGCAGCCATAAAAACATTCAGTACTTC
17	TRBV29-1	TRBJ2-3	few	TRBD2	CSVEEALAGAHTDTQYF	TGCAGCGTTGAAGAGGCCCTAGCGGGGGCCCACACAGATACGCAGTATTTT